The 13 T cell receptor beta chains presented below share a single source sample, sequenced in a study of diagnostic markers for celiac disease. TCRdb re-called the reads; one entry per CDR3 protein, DNA not given. This table lists about 1,300 distinct CDR3 sequences. The source material was either unsorted cells or a sorted T cell fraction (not recorded which). The receptors stem from a human donor. This table probably holds off-target reads from a library built for another chain.

The chain is built from TRBV9 and TRBJ1-1. The CDR3 spans 16 residues. Looked up from germline, CDR1 is SGDLS and CDR2 is YYNGEE. CDR3 residues: CASSVDEAGPGSEAFF.

V gene TRBV29-1 combines with J gene TRBJ2-1; TCRdb's D call of TRBD2 is untestable without DNA. Germline lookup yields CDR1 SQVTM and CDR2 ANQGSEA. The CDR3 spans 15 residues. CDR3 in amino acids: CSVVYLAGGNNEQFF.

This sequence joins TRBV28 and TRBJ2-5; absent DNA, TCRdb's TRBD2 call cannot be checked. The CDR3 has 16 amino acids. CDR1 is MDHEN, CDR2 SYDVKM, per germline. The CDR3 sequence: CASSTSTSGRGETQYF. The full variable domain, rest sourced from reference TRBV28 and TRBJ2-5, is DVKVTQSSRYLVKRTGEKVFLECVQDMDHENMFWYRQDPGLGLRLIYFSYDVKMKEKGDIPEGYSVSREKKERFSLILESASTNQTSMYLCASSTSTSGRGETQYFGPGTRLLVL.

The chain carries TRBV7-2 and TRBJ1-5; checking the TCRdb D call of TRBD1 is not possible without DNA. The CDR3 sequence is 14 residues long. Germline lookup yields CDR1 SGHTA and CDR2 FQGNSA. The CDR3 spells CASSLSNGGEPQHF.

In terms of frequency, this clonotype is large. The rearrangement uses TRBV6-2 or TRBV6-3 and TRBJ1-2. The length of the CDR3 is 11 residues. Germline CDR1 is MNHEY and CDR2 is SVGEGT. CDR3 protein: CASEGFGGYTF.

The V call is TRBV29-1, the J call TRBJ2-3; TCRdb's D gene call, TRBD1, goes unchecked for lack of DNA. The V gene's germline CDR1 is SQVTM and CDR2 ANQGSEA. The CDR3 is 14 residues long. The CDR3 protein is CSGGQSPSTDTQYF.

The chain is built from TRBV7-2 and TRBJ2-1. The CDR3 covers 15 residues. Germline lookup yields CDR1 SGHTA and CDR2 FQGNSA. The CDR3 region is CASSLSEVTSNEQFF.

The V call is TRBV4-2, the J call TRBJ2-3. There are 14 residues in the CDR3. The germline V gene encodes CDR1 LGHNA and CDR2 YNFKEQ. The CDR3 reads CASSQDGVESTQYF.

The chain combines TRBV30 with TRBJ1-2; TCRdb outputs TRBD1, but without DNA this stays unchecked. Germline values: CDR1 GTSNPN, CDR2 SVGIG (reference sequence). The CDR3 extends over 13 amino acids. The CDR3 protein is CAWSLSGDGGYTF.

The chain recombines TRBV4-3 with TRBJ2-1; the D gene TCRdb calls, TRBD1, cannot be checked with no DNA. CDR3 length: 14 amino acids. The germline V gene encodes CDR1 LGHNA and CDR2 YSLEER. The CDR3 loop reads CASSQMGGHNEQFF.

The gene calls are TRBV7-3 and TRBJ2-7; TCRdb's D gene call, TRBD1, goes unchecked for lack of DNA. Germline V lookup: CDR1 SGHTA, CDR2 FQGTGA. This CDR3 has 15 residues. The CDR3: CASSPSQGQSYEQYF.

The gene calls are TRBV20-1 and TRBJ2-1. This CDR3 comprises 12 residues. The germline V gene encodes CDR1 DFQATT and CDR2 SNEGSKA (reference sequence). This CDR3 reads CSASGFLDEQFF.

Here the CDR3 reads CASSYYELGDYEQYF. The chain employs TRBV7-9 and TRBJ2-7; TCRdb proposes TRBD1, but this gene call is untestable without DNA. In germline, CDR1 is SEHNR, CDR2 FQNEAQ (reference sequence). The CDR3 length is 15 residues.